The 28 T cell receptor beta chains below come from one sample, sequenced in a study of response to subunit inactivated influenza vaccine. TCRdb used MiXCR to reprocess the RT-PCR reads, holding one entry per CDR3 protein. The table includes approximately 230,000 distinct CDR3 sequences, about 12% detected once. The specimen comprised non-naive T cells sorted from PBMCs, sampled roughly 2 weeks before vaccination. These receptors originate from a man aged 45-65 years who received an inactivated influenza vaccine.

This clonotype came up many times. CDR3 region: CASSLVGTDRRSPLHF. DNA for the CDR3: TGTGCCAGCAGCTTAGTCGGGACGGACAGGAGATCACCCCTCCACTTT. This sequence joins TRBV7-2 and TRBJ1-6, with 7 bases matching TRBD1. V trimming: 1 base; J trimming: 10 bases; junction bases outside the gene matches: 10. Germline-derived CDR1 and CDR2 are SGHTA and FQGNSA. CDR3 length: 16 residues.

This clonotype was detected only a few times. The rearrangement uses TRBV28 and TRBJ2-5; D gene uncertain. The CDR3 contains 15 residues. Germline assignment: CDR1 MDHEN and CDR2 SYDVKM. Trimming cost V 5 bases and J 5 bases, with 18 bases left between them. DNA for the CDR3: TGTGCCAGCAGTAAGCCTTCTGAGGTAAAGGAGACCCAGTACTTC. The encoded protein is CASSKPSEVKETQYF.

This clonotype was counted between two and nine times. The chain is built from TRBV5-1 and TRBJ2-4; D call uncertain. The CDR3 runs 14 residues. Trimming removed 4 bases from V and 3 bases from J, with 11 bases in between. In germline, CDR1 is SGHRS, CDR2 YFSETQ. The CDR3 loop reads CASSTRPSKNIQYF. CDR3 sequence (DNA): TGCGCCAGCAGCACCCGTCCGAGCAAAAACATTCAGTACTTC.

In its sample, this clonotype was seen a few times. The chain uses TRBV27 and TRBJ2-7; D is unclear. Germline values: CDR1 MNHEY, CDR2 SMNVEV (reference sequence). The CDR3 covers 14 residues. The germline V and J ends were trimmed by 4 bases and 7 bases, with 17 bases remaining between them. CDR3 protein: CASSSSGSLWEQYF. The DNA for the CDR3 is TGTGCCAGCAGTTCCTCCGGGTCCCTTTGGGAGCAGTACTTC.

As concerns this clonotype: A clone one base away is much larger, so this may be a read error. V gene TRBV20-1 combines with J gene TRBJ2-7; 7 nucleotides match TRBD1. The CDR3 runs 14 residues. Germline values: CDR1 DFQATT, CDR2 SNEGSKA (reference sequence). CDR3 in DNA: TGCAGTGCTAAAACAGGGACAGCCGCCTACGAGCTGTACTTC. It yields the protein CSAKTGTAAYELYF.

This clonotype showed up just a few times. This chain joins TRBV7-8 and TRBJ2-5, with D perhaps being TRBD1 or TRBD2 (6 bases each). Trimming took off 3 bases at V and 6 bases at J, with 17 bases between the two ends. Germline CDR1 SGHVS, CDR2 FQNEAQ. The CDR3 is 15 amino acids. The CDR3 is CASSFALGGAKTQYF. In DNA form, the CDR3 reads TGTGCCAGCAGCTTTGCATTGGGGGGCGCGAAGACCCAGTACTTC.

This clonotype was recorded a few times. The genes are TRBV20-1 and TRBJ2-5; 10 bases match TRBD2. CDR1 is DFQATT and CDR2 is SNEGSKA in the germline V gene (reference sequence). Losses at the gene ends were 5 bases for V and 8 bases for J; bases not matched to a gene: 14. The CDR3 runs 15 residues. For the CDR3, the DNA is TGCAGTGCTCGCCCCTTGGCTAGCGGGAGTCGAACCCAGTACTTC. Translated: CSARPLASGSRTQYF.

This clonotype was detected many times. The rearrangement joins TRBV28 to TRBJ2-2; 9 positions match TRBD2. Per germline, CDR1 MDHEN and CDR2 SYDVKM. Losses at the gene ends were 3 bases for V and 6 bases for J; bases not matched to a gene: 5. This CDR3 spans 15 amino acids. As DNA, the CDR3 is TGTGCCAGCAGTTTGGCGGGAGGGGAAGCCGGGGAGCTGTTTTTT. Its translation is CASSLAGGEAGELFF.

In this sample, this clonotype turned up many times. One junction end disagrees with the germline gene, perhaps due to a read error. The chain joins TRBV3-1 to TRBJ2-2; TRBD2 matches 9 bases. The CDR3 sequence is 15 residues long. Germline CDR1 and CDR2: LGHDT and YNNKEL (reference sequence). The CDR3 region is CASRQAGGNTGELFF. The CDR3 DNA is TGTGCCAGCAGGCAAGCGGGAGGGAACACCGGGGAGCTGTTTTTT.

About this clonotype: A much larger clone lies a single base off, so this may be a read error. The V gene is TRBV5-1, the J gene TRBJ1-6; tentatively, D is TRBD1 (5 bases). Per germline, CDR1 SGHRS and CDR2 YFSETQ. CDR3 length equals 15 residues. CDR3 protein: CASSLTQGANSPLYF. For the CDR3, the DNA is TGCGCCAGCAGCTTGACTCAGGGAGCTAATTCACCCCTCTACTTT.

This clonotype was seen a few times. The genes are TRBV15 and TRBJ1-2, with 10 nucleotides matching TRBD1. CDR1 is LNHNV and CDR2 is YYDKDF in the germline V gene (reference sequence). The V gene end was trimmed by 2 bases and the J gene end by 7 bases; junction bases not matched to a gene: 10. CDR3 length equals 16 residues. The CDR3 sequence is CATSRTTGQGKVGYTF. The CDR3 DNA reads TGTGCCACCAGCAGAACCACGGGACAGGGGAAGGTTGGCTACACCTTC.

This clonotype came up a few times. The chain is built from TRBV29-1 and TRBJ2-4; D possibly matches TRBD1 or TRBD2 (5 bases each). Per the germline V gene, CDR1 is SQVTM and CDR2 is ANQGSEA. The CDR3 spans 14 residues. V lost 7 bases, J lost 1 base, and 14 bases lay in between. CDR3 residues: CSAMRGTAKNIQYF. CDR3 nucleotides: TGCAGCGCCATGAGGGGAACGGCCAAAAACATTCAGTACTTC.

V gene TRBV27 combines with J gene TRBJ1-1; D remains ambiguous. V was shortened by 6 bases and J by 0 bases, with 14 bases between the two germline ends. The CDR3 has 15 residues. From germline, CDR1 is MNHEY and CDR2 SMNVEV (reference sequence). This CDR3 is CASRPFSLLNTEAFF. In DNA form, the CDR3 reads TGTGCCAGCAGACCATTTAGTCTCCTGAACACTGAAGCTTTCTTT.

The table lists this clonotype with many counts. The chain's CDR3 is CASSDSARTGELFF. The CDR3, as DNA: TGTGCCAGCAGTGACTCGGCTAGAACCGGGGAGCTGTTTTTT. The chain employs TRBV6-4 and TRBJ2-2; D ambiguous. Between the trimmed V and J ends, which lost 0 bases and 5 bases, there was a span of 7 bases. The germline V gene encodes CDR1 MRHNA and CDR2 SNTAGT. The CDR3 totals 14 residues.

This clonotype was counted many times. The gene calls are TRBV7-2 and TRBJ2-7; TRBD2 matches at 7 bases. The CDR3 has 14 amino acids. Trimming at V came to 2 bases and at J to 2 bases, leaving 3 bases not matched to a gene. Germline-derived CDR1 and CDR2 are SGHTA and FQGNSA. The DNA for the CDR3 is TGTGCCAGCAGCTTAAGACTAGCCCCCTACGAGCAGTACTTC. Protein product: CASSLRLAPYEQYF. Full variable domain (rest looked up from reference TRBV7-2 and TRBJ2-7): GAGVSQSPSNKVTEKGKDVELRCDPISGHTALYWYRQSLGQGLEFLIYFQGNSAPDKSGLPSDRFSAERTGGSVSTLTIQRTQQEDSAVYLCASSLRLAPYEQYFGPGTRLTVT.

This clonotype was detected ten times or more. The chain couples TRBV6-1 to TRBJ2-7; the match to TRBD1 covers 10 bases. V gave up 6 bases and J gave up 6 bases; unmatched junction bases: 8. The V gene's germline CDR1 is MNHNS and CDR2 SASEGT. This CDR3 region has 14 residues. This CDR3 is CASSPGQGISEQYF. The DNA for the CDR3 is TGTGCCAGCAGCCCGGGACAGGGGATATCCGAGCAGTACTTC.

This clonotype appeared a few times. This chain uses TRBV20-1 with TRBJ2-1; TRBD2 aligns across 13 bases. This CDR3 has 17 amino acids. Trimming removed 1 base from V and 0 bases from J; junction bases left unmatched: 3. CDR1 and CDR2 from the germline V gene are DFQATT and SNEGSKA (reference sequence). The CDR3 DNA is TGCAGTGCTAGAGTACTAGCGGGAGGGAGCTCCTACAATGAGCAGTTCTTC. This sequence encodes CSARVLAGGSSYNEQFF.

This clonotype was detected ten times or more. This chain joins TRBV20-1 and TRBJ2-1; TRBD2 matches at 10 bases. Germline V CDR1 and CDR2: DFQATT, SNEGSKA (reference sequence). CDR3 length: 15 amino acids. The V gene end was trimmed by 4 bases and the J gene end by 7 bases; junction bases not matched to a gene: 10. The CDR3 loop is CSATPASGRDNEQFF. The CDR3 coding sequence is TGCAGTGCTACCCCTGCGAGCGGGAGGGATAATGAGCAGTTCTTC.

This clonotype has at least ten counts. This sequence joins TRBV27 and TRBJ1-1; D is perhaps TRBD1 (5 bases). This CDR3 comprises 14 residues. Trimming removed 7 bases from V and 0 bases from J, with 12 bases in between. Germline values: CDR1 MNHEY, CDR2 SMNVEV (reference sequence). The CDR3 region has the DNA TGTGCCAGCAAGGAAACAGGATTGAACACTGAAGCTTTCTTT. It codes for CASKETGLNTEAFF.

This clonotype was counted only a few times. The chain uses TRBV7-2 and TRBJ2-7, with D perhaps matching TRBD1 (5 bases). The CDR3 runs to 14 residues. Germline loops: CDR1 SGHTA, CDR2 FQGNSA. V lost 5 bases to trimming and J lost 3 bases, with 14 bases between them. The CDR3 DNA is TGTGCCAGCAGCCCCCGGACAAGGAGCTACGAGCAGTACTTC. Translation gives CASSPRTRSYEQYF.

The chain employs TRBV18 and TRBJ2-1; perhaps D is TRBD1 or TRBD2 (5 bases each). The ends were cut back, 2 bases at V and 6 bases at J, with 8 bases in the middle. Per germline, CDR1 KGHSH and CDR2 LQKENI. The CDR3 runs 13 residues. The CDR3 DNA reads TGTGCCAGCTCACCAGAGGGACCCAATGAGCAGTTCTTC. It is translated as CASSPEGPNEQFF.

This clonotype was found many times. The chain combines TRBV12-3 or TRBV12-4 with TRBJ2-7, with TRBD2 matching 8 bases. There are 15 residues in the CDR3. V was clipped by 6 bases and J by 3 bases; unmatched bases: 10. In nucleotides, the CDR3 is TGTGCCAGCAGCCCCAGCGGGCGGGGGGACTACGAGCAGTACTTC. Translated, it gives CASSPSGRGDYEQYF.

The chain uses TRBV19 and TRBJ1-2; the D is unclear. Trimming removed 6 bases from V and 5 bases from J, with 13 bases in between. Germline V CDR1 and CDR2: LNHDA, SQIVND (reference sequence). The CDR3 is 13 residues long. The CDR3 DNA reads TGTGCCAGTAGCGAGGTTTCCAGTTATGGCTACACCTTC. Its translation: CASSEVSSYGYTF.

The sample holds a few counts of this clonotype. V is TRBV7-2 and J is TRBJ2-7, with D possibly matching TRBD2 (6 bases). Germline V gives CDR1 SGHTA, CDR2 FQGNSA. Trimming cost V 5 bases and J 4 bases, with 18 bases left between them. This CDR3 has 15 residues. CDR3 region: CASSAMLSGGYEQYF. The CDR3 DNA sequence: TGTGCCAGCAGCGCTATGTTATCCGGGGGATACGAGCAGTACTTC.

The V call is TRBV6-2 or TRBV6-3, the J call TRBJ2-7; D might be TRBD2 (5 bases). This CDR3 is built from 14 residues. Per the germline V gene, CDR1 is MNHEY and CDR2 is SVGEGT. Trimming removed 6 bases from V and 2 bases from J, with 14 bases in between. The CDR3 here is CASRRDGLTYEQYF. The CDR3 nucleotides are TGTGCCAGCAGACGAGATGGACTGACCTACGAGCAGTACTTC.

The V gene is TRBV12-3 or TRBV12-4, the J gene TRBJ2-3, with 9 bases lining up with TRBD1. V dropped 3 bases and J dropped 6; count of bases not matched to a gene: 4. CDR3 length: 14 residues. This CDR3 is CASSFTGTGDTQYF. CDR3 nucleotides: TGTGCCAGCAGTTTTACCGGGACAGGGGATACGCAGTATTTT.

This clonotype appeared a few times. The V gene is TRBV5-4, the J gene TRBJ2-3, with D hard to call. Germline V lookup: CDR1 SGHNT, CDR2 YYREEE (reference sequence). This CDR3 region has 15 residues. Between the trimmed V and J ends, which lost 4 bases and 0 bases, there was a span of 12 bases. CDR3 protein: CASSPPIGSTDTQYF. The CDR3 DNA reads TGTGCCAGCAGCCCTCCTATTGGGAGCACAGATACGCAGTATTTT.

This clonotype was counted at least ten times. The J gene is TRBJ1-2, the V gene TRBV29-1; 8 bases are a match to TRBD1. The CDR3 extends over 13 amino acids. The V gene's germline CDR1 is SQVTM and CDR2 ANQGSEA. Trimming took 4 bases from V and 3 from J; bases not matched to a gene: 4. The CDR3 region is CSVGQGKDYGYTF. The CDR3 coding sequence is TGCAGCGTTGGACAGGGGAAGGACTATGGCTACACCTTC.